One sample yielded the 14 T cell receptor beta chains listed below, sequenced in a study of T-cell reconstitution after alpha-beta-depleted transplantation in children. The authors prepared the TCRbeta library with unique molecular identifiers. Each CDR3 protein gets one entry after TCRdb re-called the PCR reads with MiXCR. The sample yields around 400,000 distinct CDR3 sequences, roughly 21% seen once. This material consisted of PBMCs from the stem cell graft donor, taken from the stem cell graft. Receptors originate from a human donor who donated a stem cell graft to a child with acute myeloid leukemia.

This clonotype was seen ten or more times. In DNA, the CDR3 is TGCAGTGCTACACAACGGGGGGAAAAACTGTTTTTT. It specifies CSATQRGEKLFF. The rearrangement uses TRBV20-1 and TRBJ1-4; a possible D gene is TRBD1 (5 bases). CDR3 length: 12 residues. The V end was cut by 4 bases, the J end by 8 bases, with 11 bases between. Germline CDR1 reads DFQATT; CDR2 reads SNEGSKA (reference sequence).

This clonotype turned up a few times. The chain joins TRBV20-1 to TRBJ2-1; D call uncertain. Germline V CDR1 and CDR2: DFQATT, SNEGSKA (reference sequence). This CDR3 comprises 12 residues. V lost 3 bases to trimming and J lost 8 bases, with 11 bases between them. CDR3 sequence reads: CSASIPRDEQFF. CDR3 coding DNA: TGCAGTGCTAGCATCCCTCGGGATGAGCAGTTCTTC.

The genes are TRBV7-3 and TRBJ2-1, with 8 nucleotides matching TRBD2. From germline, CDR1 is SGHTA and CDR2 FQGTGA. V was clipped by 5 bases and J by 9 bases; unmatched bases: 15. This CDR3 spans 16 amino acids. CDR3 protein: CASSPRGGSGMGEQFF. The DNA of the CDR3 is TGTGCCAGCAGCCCCAGGGGTGGTAGCGGGATGGGTGAGCAGTTCTTC.

The chain has TRBV6-2 or TRBV6-3 and TRBJ1-5, with 7 bases fitting TRBD1. The V and J ends lost 6 bases and 2 bases, in that order; junction bases with no gene match: 10. CDR3 size: 16 residues. Germline lookup yields CDR1 MNHEY and CDR2 SVGEGT. CDR3 nucleotides: TGTGCCAGCAGCTCCCCCGACAGGGAGGGCAATCAGCCCCAGCATTTT. Its protein is CASSSPDREGNQPQHF.

The sample holds many counts of this clonotype. V and J are TRBV6-5 and TRBJ1-5; D unclear. Deletions cut 3 bases from V and 2 bases from J, with 17 bases between. Germline V CDR1 and CDR2: MNHEY, SVGAGI. The CDR3 has 17 amino acids. CDR3 DNA: TGTGCCAGCAGTTATGTTTGGGGTGGCCTTGGCAATCAGCCCCAGCATTTT. Residues: CASSYVWGGLGNQPQHF.

This clonotype showed up just a few times. The CDR3 sequence is CSGQGFRSTDTQYF. For the CDR3, the DNA is TGCAGCGGACAGGGGTTTCGCAGCACAGATACGCAGTATTTT. The genes are TRBV29-1 and TRBJ2-3; 8 nucleotides align to TRBD1. The CDR3 has 14 residues. V gave up 7 bases and J gave up 0 bases; unmatched junction bases: 6. The germline CDR1 and CDR2 sequences are SQVTM and ANQGSEA.

The rearrangement joins TRBV9 to TRBJ1-1, with 7 bases matching TRBD1. V lost 2 bases and J lost 0; bases outside the gene matches: 7. CDR3 length equals 16 residues. Germline V gene lookup returns CDR1 SGDLS and CDR2 YYNGEE. CDR3 DNA: TGTGCCAGCAGCGTCTCGGACAGGCCCATGAACACTGAAGCTTTCTTT. As protein: CASSVSDRPMNTEAFF. Filled out from reference TRBV9 and TRBJ1-1, the complete variable domain reads DSGVTQTPKHLITATGQRVTLRCSPRSGDLSVYWYQQSLDQGLQFLIQYYNGEERAKGNILERFSAQQFPDLHSELNLSSLELGDSALYFCASSVSDRPMNTEAFFGQGTRLTVV.

In this sample, this clonotype turned up a few times. The chain links TRBV12-3 or TRBV12-4 to TRBJ2-1; the match to TRBD2 covers 9 bases. The CDR3 totals 14 residues. J gave up 8 bases and V 6 bases, and 8 bases lay outside the gene matches. This CDR3 reads CASRLGLASDEQFF. The CDR3 region has the DNA TGTGCCAGCAGGCTGGGACTAGCTAGCGATGAGCAGTTCTTC.

This clonotype was recorded many times. This sequence joins TRBV27 and TRBJ2-7; 7 nucleotides match TRBD1. The CDR3 extends over 13 amino acids. Unmatched junction bases numbered 6, after V lost 8 bases and J lost 2 bases. Germline lookup yields CDR1 MNHEY and CDR2 SMNVEV (reference sequence). The CDR3 bases are TGTGCCAGCGGGACAGTGAGACCCTACGAGCAGTACTTC. Its protein is CASGTVRPYEQYF.

The rearrangement uses TRBV28 and TRBJ2-1, with D uncertain. Germline V CDR1 and CDR2: MDHEN, SYDVKM. This CDR3 spans 12 amino acids. Deletions cut 4 bases from V and 9 bases from J, with 10 bases between. As DNA, the CDR3 is TGTGCCAGCAGTTCCCCCGTAGGTGAGCAGTTCTTC. Encoded protein: CASSSPVGEQFF.

At least ten counts were recorded for this clonotype. The CDR3 loop is CASSELDEQYF. CDR3 DNA: TGTGCCAGCAGTGAATTGGACGAGCAGTACTTC. This chain uses TRBV25-1 with TRBJ2-7; D gene uncertain. This CDR3 contains 11 residues. The germline V gene has CDR1 MGHDK and CDR2 SYGVNS. Trimming cost V 1 base and J 5 bases, with 3 bases left between them.

V is TRBV29-1 and J is TRBJ2-3, with TRBD1 as a possible D gene (5 bases). Germline CDR1 is SQVTM and CDR2 is ANQGSEA. Trimming took 5 bases from V and 6 from J, leaving 15 bases between them. The CDR3 loop spans 13 amino acids. The CDR3 spells CSVKPRAIDTQYF. CDR3 sequence (DNA): TGCAGCGTTAAACCCAGGGCAATCGATACGCAGTATTTT.

At least ten counts were recorded for this clonotype. The CDR3 loop reads CASIGRGIGNEQYF. CDR3 sequence (DNA): TGTGCCAGCATAGGGAGGGGCATCGGAAACGAGCAGTACTTC. The chain joins TRBV27 to TRBJ2-7; 7 bases fit TRBD2. V shed 7 bases, J shed 5 bases, and the junction held 11 bases outside the gene matches. The CDR3 sequence is 14 residues long. CDR1 is MNHEY, CDR2 SMNVEV, per germline (reference sequence).

This clonotype was detected only a few times. The rearrangement links TRBV12-3 or TRBV12-4 to TRBJ2-1; weak D call: TRBD1 (6 bases). The CDR3 covers 17 residues. Trimming stripped 3 bases from V and 7 bases from J, with 22 bases between. CDR3 residues: CASSFSLLQGSRNEQFF. The CDR3 nucleotides are TGTGCCAGCAGTTTTTCTCTACTACAGGGATCGCGGAATGAGCAGTTCTTC.